These T cell receptor beta chains were read from a single sample in a study of lung T cells in sarcoidosis with Löfgren's syndrome. TCRdb redid the calling of the reads with MiXCR, one entry per CDR3 protein. The sample has thousands of distinct CDR3 sequences, less than 20% seen once; the top ten hold roughly 7%. The sequenced material came from CD4+ T cells from bronchoalveolar lavage. These receptors were obtained from a human donor with sarcoidosis (Löfgren's syndrome or another form), or a control subject (not recorded which). Each CDR3 is given with its conserved first and last residue. Each record gives: clone size, V gene, J gene, D gene, CDR3 DNA, CDR3 protein. D genes are given only for firm matches. Expanded clones are given a class, and other clones once, few, many or no size at all.

many,TRBV19,TRBJ1-2,-,TGTGCCTCTAGTCCAGGGGCCCATGGCTACACCTTC,CASSPGAHGYTF
-,TRBV28,TRBJ2-7,-,TGTGCCAGCGGCCCAGGGGGGACCTCCTACGGGCAGTACTTC,CASGPGGTSYGQYF
many,TRBV2,TRBJ2-7,-,TGTGCCAGCAGCCGAAGGGGGGACGAGCAGTACTTC,CASSRRGDEQYF
medium-sized,TRBV24-1,TRBJ1-1,-,TGTGCCACCAGTGATTTGCAGAGGGCTTTCTTT,CATSDLQRAFF
many,TRBV7-2,TRBJ1-3,-,TGTGCCAGCGCATCGGCGGATAAGACTGGAAACACCATATATTTT,CASASADKTGNTIYF
medium-sized,TRBV20-1,TRBJ2-3,TRBD2,TGCAGTGCTAGTATGGCGGGAGCGAAGGAAGATACGCAGTATTTT,CSASMAGAKEDTQYF
many,TRBV29-1,TRBJ2-5,-,TGCAGCGTTGAAACCGGACAAGGAGAGACCCAGTACTTC,CSVETGQGETQYF
medium-sized,TRBV6-1,TRBJ2-3,-,TGTGCCAGCAGTGGAGTATCCGCAGATACGCAGTATTTT,CASSGVSADTQYF
many,TRBV5-4,TRBJ2-7,TRBD2,TGTGCCAGCAGCTTCGCAGGGAGGGACGAGCAGTACTTC,CASSFAGRDEQYF
few,TRBV30,TRBJ2-3,-,TGTGCCTGGAGTGTAGGGGATACGCAGTATTTT,CAWSVGDTQYF
-,TRBV7-9,TRBJ2-3,TRBD2,TGTGCCAGCAGCCCCCGACTAGCGGGGAGGCCAGATACGCGGTATTTT,CASSPRLAGRPDTRYF
-,TRBV18,TRBJ2-5,-,TGTGCCAGCTCACCACGGCGGGGTTTATCTGGGACCCAGTACTTC,CASSPRRGLSGTQYF
many,TRBV2,TRBJ1-2,TRBD1,TGTGCCAGCACAACCCAGTACAGGGGCTATGGCTACACCTTC,CASTTQYRGYGYTF
-,TRBV24-1,TRBJ2-1,-,TGTGCCACCACCCTTCAGGGGGGTGATTCAGCGGGACCCGGCGGGGTTGAGCAGCTCTTC,CATTLQGGDSAGPGGVEQLF
medium-sized,TRBV25-1,TRBJ1-6,-,TGTGCCAGCAGTAGAGGGATCAATAATTCACCCCTCCACTTT,CASSRGINNSPLHF
few,TRBV11-3,TRBJ2-2,TRBD1,TGTGCCAGCAGCCAATTAGGGGGCGCGGACACCGGGGAGCTGTTTTTT,CASSQLGGADTGELFF
medium-sized,TRBV27,TRBJ2-7,TRBD2,TGTGCCAGCTCTGGACTAGCGGGAGGGTACGAGCAGTACTTC,CASSGLAGGYEQYF
-,TRBV29-1,TRBJ2-7,TRBD1,TGCAGCGTTGGGGGGACAGGGGAGCAGTACTTC,CSVGGTGEQYF
few,TRBV12-5,TRBJ2-7,TRBD2,TGTGCTAGTGGTCCCCGCGGGGGGCCAACCTCGGCTCGGCTGGACTACGAGCAGTACTTC,CASGPRGGPTSARLDYEQYF
many,TRBV6-1,TRBJ2-7,TRBD1,TGTGCCAGCATCAAAGAGGGGACAGGGATCTCCTACGAGCAGTACTTC,CASIKEGTGISYEQYF
many,TRBV2,TRBJ1-5,TRBD1,TGTGCCAGCACGCCCGGACAGGCAGAACAGCCCCAGCATTTT,CASTPGQAEQPQHF
many,TRBV5-1,TRBJ1-2,TRBD1,TGCGCCAGCAGCTTGGGGGACAGGGGCCATGGCTACACCTTC,CASSLGDRGHGYTF
medium-sized,TRBV7-6,TRBJ2-7,-,TGTGCCAGCACGACGGGAGCTGGGGAGCAGTACTTC,CASTTGAGEQYF
many,TRBV7-8,TRBJ1-3,-,TGTGCCAGCAGCTTAGATAGGGGGATACCAGGAAACACCATATATTTT,CASSLDRGIPGNTIYF
many,TRBV11-2,TRBJ2-3,-,TGTGCCAGCAGCCGCTCGGGGGTCTCAGATACGCAGTATTTT,CASSRSGVSDTQYF
few,TRBV3-1,TRBJ2-3,TRBD2,TGTGCCAGCAGCTTACAACCTGCGGGGGGGGATACGCAGTATTTT,CASSLQPAGGDTQYF
few,TRBV18,TRBJ2-7,-,TGTGCCAGCTCACCAGGGCACGAGCAGTACTTC,CASSPGHEQYF
medium-sized,TRBV24-1,TRBJ1-3,-,TGTGCCATCTCCGTTGGGAGGACCTCTGGAAACACCATATATTTT,CAISVGRTSGNTIYF
-,TRBV5-4,TRBJ1-5,-,TGTGCCTGGACAAACCGGGGTAGCAATCAGCCCCAGCATTTT,CAWTNRGSNQPQHF
many,TRBV19,TRBJ2-3,TRBD2,TGTGCCAGTAGTGATCGGGGGGCAGATACGCAGTATTTT,CASSDRGADTQYF
many,TRBV7-2,TRBJ1-2,-,TGTGCCAGCTATAGATGGCGCTACACCTTC,CASYRWRYTF
-,TRBV2,TRBJ2-7,-,TGTGCCAGCAGTAAAGTAGGGGTCGAGCAGTACTTC,CASSKVGVEQYF
many,TRBV19,TRBJ2-1,-,TGTGCCAGTAGTGGGACTTGGATCCATGAGCAGTTCTTC,CASSGTWIHEQFF
many,TRBV7-2,TRBJ2-3,-,TGTGCCAGCAGCCCACAAGCGAGCACAGATACGCAGTATTTT,CASSPQASTDTQYF
once,TRBV11-2,TRBJ2-1,TRBD2,TGTGCCCGCAGAGACGGGACTAGCGGGACCACTGAGCAGTTCTTC,CARRDGTSGTTEQFF
-,TRBV20-1,TRBJ1-1,-,TGCGGTGTTGGTTCTGGGGGCATGAACACTGAAGCTTTCTTT,CGVGSGGMNTEAFF
medium-sized,TRBV7-2,TRBJ2-7,-,TGTGCCAGCAGCCCCACGTCAGGGGAGACCTACGAGCAGTACTTC,CASSPTSGETYEQYF
-,TRBV9,TRBJ2-1,TRBD1,TGTGCCAGCAGCGTAGGGACAGGGATCGATGAGCAGTTCTTC,CASSVGTGIDEQFF
medium-sized,TRBV20-1,TRBJ2-7,-,TGCAGTGCCCCACTTAGCGGAACAGCCTCCTACGAGCAGTACTTC,CSAPLSGTASYEQYF
many,TRBV6-1,TRBJ1-5,TRBD1,TGTGCCAGCAGAACGACAGGGCCCGATCAGCCCCAGCATTTT,CASRTTGPDQPQHF
many,TRBV20-1,TRBJ2-5,-,TGCAGTGCTAGAGGACCGCGGGGAAATCAAGAGACCCAGTACTTC,CSARGPRGNQETQYF
many,TRBV6-1,TRBJ2-5,-,TGTGCCAGCAGTTATATCGGTGGCGGCCAAGAGACCCAGTACTTC,CASSYIGGGQETQYF
many,TRBV29-1,TRBJ2-7,-,TGCAGCGCCGTCCAAGGCGTATCCGAGCAGTACTTC,CSAVQGVSEQYF
large,TRBV20-1,TRBJ2-1,TRBD2,TGCAGTGCTCATTCGTGGCCTAGCGGGACACCATACAATGAGCAGTTCTTC,CSAHSWPSGTPYNEQFF
many,TRBV19,TRBJ2-6,TRBD1,TGTGCCAGCAACAGGGGGCTACGCTCTGGGGCCAACGTCCTGACTTTC,CASNRGLRSGANVLTF
many,TRBV11-2,TRBJ2-1,TRBD2,TGTGCCAGCAGCTTTTCTAGCGGACGAATGAATGAGCAGTTCTTC,CASSFSSGRMNEQFF
many,TRBV27,TRBJ1-2,-,TGTGCCAGCAGTCCGGCGGACGTGGATGGCTACACCTTC,CASSPADVDGYTF
large,TRBV10-3,TRBJ2-3,-,TGTGCCATCAGTCTTCCTAGCACAGATACGCAGTATTTT,CAISLPSTDTQYF
medium-sized,TRBV6-1,TRBJ1-5,TRBD1,TGTGCCAGCAGACCCCGGACAGGTTATAGCAATCAGCCCCAGCATTTT,CASRPRTGYSNQPQHF
many,TRBV6-1,TRBJ1-1,-,TGTGCCAGCACTTGGGAGGGACGGTTGGGTGAAGCTTTCTTT,CASTWEGRLGEAFF
medium-sized,TRBV20-1,TRBJ1-1,TRBD1,TGCAGTGCTAGAGAAGGCTGGGGTGGGACAGGGGGATTGAACACTGAAGCTTTCTTT,CSAREGWGGTGGLNTEAFF
many,TRBV5-1,TRBJ2-3,TRBD1,TGCGCCAGCAGCTTGGTTGGGACAGGGGTTGCAGATACGCAGTATTTT,CASSLVGTGVADTQYF
-,TRBV7-2,TRBJ2-1,TRBD2,TGTGCCAGCAGCTTAATCGGGGGGGCGAAGAATGAGCAGTTCTTC,CASSLIGGAKNEQFF
many,TRBV19,TRBJ2-3,-,TGTGCCAGTAGTATCAGCCATAGCACAGATACGCAGTATTTT,CASSISHSTDTQYF
medium-sized,TRBV28,TRBJ1-1,-,TGTGCCAGCAGTTTATTTTCAAGGAACACTGAAGCTTTCTTT,CASSLFSRNTEAFF
medium-sized,TRBV29-1,TRBJ1-1,-,TGCAGCGTTGTCCCGTGGGGATCGAACACTGAAGCTTTCTTT,CSVVPWGSNTEAFF